A single sample is the source of the 29 T cell receptor beta chains below, sequenced in a study of blood T cells in healthy people across ages. Through a sample-barcoded 5' primer and a J-beta primer mix, a second PCR was run for roughly 6 to 11 cycles. Via MiXCR, TCRdb re-called the 5' RACE reads, giving one row per CDR3 protein. The sample records over 600,000 distinct CDR3 sequences, 46% being singletons. The material sequenced was blood. The receptors shown here come from an elderly man in good health.

The gene calls are TRBV28 and TRBJ2-1; no firm D call. The CDR3 has 12 amino acids. The V end was cut by 6 bases, the J end by 13 bases, with 16 bases between. CDR1 is MDHEN and CDR2 is SYDVKM in the germline V gene. CDR3 amino acids: CASSSEKETQFF. CDR3 bases: TGTGCCAGCAGCTCGGAAAAAGAGACCCAGTTCTTC. Using reference TRBV28 and TRBJ2-1 for the parts outside the CDR3, the full variable domain is DVKVTQSSRYLVKRTGEKVFLECVQDMDHENMFWYRQDPGLGLRLIYFSYDVKMKEKGDIPEGYSVSREKKERFSLILESASTNQTSMYLCASSSEKETQFFGPGTRLTVL.

The chain joins TRBV7-2 to TRBJ2-5, with D perhaps assigned TRBD1 or TRBD2 (6 bases each). The J call is uncertain, as TRBJ2-7 better fits the DNA end. The CDR3 has 13 amino acids. The V gene's germline CDR1 is SGHTA and CDR2 FQGNSA. CDR3 DNA sequence: TGTGCCAGCAGCTTAAGGGGGGCCGGCGAGCAGTACTTC. Translating it yields CASSLRGAGEQYF.

The gene calls are TRBV30 and TRBJ2-1; 8 positions match TRBD1. Trimming at V came to 0 bases and at J to 5 bases, leaving 12 bases not matched to a gene. Germline CDR1 is GTSNPN and CDR2 is SVGIG (reference sequence). This CDR3 is 17 amino acids long. CDR3 in amino acids: CAWSVRGTGTGNNEQFF. In nucleotides, the CDR3 is TGTGCCTGGAGTGTACGGGGGACCGGGACAGGCAACAATGAGCAGTTCTTC.

This clonotype is a singleton in its sample. J is TRBJ1-2 and V is TRBV7-2; a weak D match, TRBD1 (6 bases). In germline, CDR1 is SGHTA, CDR2 FQGNSA. CDR3 length equals 14 residues. V lost 1 base and J lost 3, with 9 bases in between. The CDR3 DNA reads TGTGCCAGCAGCTTAGTTGGACAGTACTATGGCTACACCTTC. It specifies CASSLVGQYYGYTF.

This clonotype appeared many times. CDR3 coding DNA: TGCGCCAGCAGTACAACGTTTACTAGCGGGAGGGCCCACGAGCAGTACTTC. Amino acids: CASSTTFTSGRAHEQYF. The chain couples TRBV4-3 to TRBJ2-7, with TRBD2 identical over 13 bases. The CDR3 runs 17 residues. Looked up from germline, CDR1 is LGHNA and CDR2 is YSLEER. V was pared by 6 bases and J by 5 bases, with 13 bases of the junction left unmatched.

This clonotype was counted between two and nine times. This chain uses TRBV20-1 with TRBJ1-1; 8 bases align to TRBD1. V dropped 5 bases and J dropped 3; count of bases not matched to a gene: 17. CDR3 length equals 17 residues. Germline V CDR1 and CDR2: DFQATT, SNEGSKA (reference sequence). CDR3 residues: CSASPELGQGEHTEAFF. The CDR3 DNA is TGCAGTGCTTCCCCCGAACTCGGACAGGGAGAGCACACTGAAGCTTTCTTT.

This clonotype was recorded at least ten times. This rearrangement joins TRBV20-1 to TRBJ2-6, with a possible D match to TRBD1 (5 bases). Trimming stripped 1 base from V and 4 bases from J, with 8 bases between. The germline gives CDR1 DFQATT, CDR2 SNEGSKA (reference sequence). The CDR3 has 14 amino acids. The CDR3 here is CSARVRVGANVLTF. DNA for the CDR3: TGCAGTGCTAGAGTCAGGGTGGGGGCCAACGTCCTGACTTTC.

This clonotype appeared many times. V usage is TRBV7-7 and J usage is TRBJ2-6; possible D gene TRBD2, 5 bases. Germline-derived CDR1 and CDR2 are SSHAT and FNYEAQ (reference sequence). The CDR3 consists of 13 residues. With 5 bases removed from V and 4 bases from J, the gap between germline ends came to 6 bases. The CDR3 protein is CASSRGGANVLTF. The CDR3 bases are TGTGCCAGCAGCCGGGGAGGGGCCAACGTCCTGACTTTC.

This chain links TRBV21-1 with TRBJ2-7; the table's D call of TRBD2 was not tested on the DNA. TRBV21-1 is tagged as a pseudogene. The CDR3 extends over 16 amino acids. In DNA form, the CDR3 reads TGTGCCAGCAGCAAAGGCCTAGCGGGAGGCCTCTACGAGCAGTACTTC. It specifies CASSKGLAGGLYEQYF.

This clonotype was recorded only once. The chain recombines TRBV6-4 with TRBJ1-5, with D perhaps TRBD1 (5 bases). The CDR3 has 16 amino acids. Germline CDR1 reads MRHNA; CDR2 reads SNTAGT. V was shortened by 2 bases and J by 3 bases, with 14 bases between the two germline ends. The CDR3 coding sequence is TGTGCCAGCAGTGACCGAGGGGCAGCACCCAATCAGCCCCAGCATTTT. Residues: CASSDRGAAPNQPQHF.

As regards this clonotype: The junction does not match germline at one end; this may be a read error. The rearrangement joins TRBV6-1 to TRBJ2-5; 9 positions match TRBD1. Germline values: CDR1 MNHNS, CDR2 SASEGT. There are 15 residues in the CDR3. The CDR3 nucleotides read TGTGCCAGCGGTGAATCTCACAGGGGGCGAGAGACCCAGTACTTC. This gives the protein CASGESHRGRETQYF.

A word on this clonotype: Sequence at one end of the junction differs from germline and may be a read error. This chain joins TRBV6-5 and TRBJ2-1; 9 bases fit TRBD1. Germline V CDR1 and CDR2: MNHEY, SVGAGI. CDR3 length equals 14 residues. The CDR3 here is CASWDRVSDNEQFF. The CDR3 DNA reads as TGTGCCAGCTGGGACAGGGTCTCCGACAATGAGCAGTTCTTC.

This clonotype was seen a few times. V and J are TRBV9 and TRBJ2-2; D is ambiguous. V lost 5 bases and J lost 5, with 10 bases in between. The CDR3 covers 13 residues. Germline loops: CDR1 SGDLS, CDR2 YYNGEE. The CDR3 nucleotides are TGTGCCAGCAGTCGCAGCGAGACCGGGGAGCTGTTTTTT. It translates to CASSRSETGELFF. The entire variable domain, with the rest obtained from reference TRBV9 and TRBJ2-2, is as follows: DSGVTQTPKHLITATGQRVTLRCSPRSGDLSVYWYQQSLDQGLQFLIQYYNGEERAKGNILERFSAQQFPDLHSELNLSSLELGDSALYFCASSRSETGELFFGEGSRLTVL.

This clonotype was observed a few times. This rearrangement joins TRBV11-3 to TRBJ2-7; 10 bases match TRBD2. The J call may be in error: the DNA end matches TRBJ2-5 better. The germline CDR1 and CDR2 sequences are SGHNT and YENEEA. The length of the CDR3 is 13 residues. The CDR3 region is CASSAGLAETQYF. DNA for the CDR3: TGTGCCAGCAGCGCGGGACTAGCGGAGACCCAGTACTTC.

This clonotype showed up just a few times. V and J are TRBV5-1 and TRBJ2-5; D remains ambiguous. V was trimmed by 4 bases and J by 4 bases, leaving 14 bases between them. The V gene's germline CDR1 is SGHRS and CDR2 YFSETQ. This CDR3 has 14 residues. The CDR3 DNA sequence: TGCGCCAGCAGCCCCGGAGCAGGCGGAGAGACCCAGTACTTC. Protein: CASSPGAGGETQYF. Combining the CDR3 with reference TRBV5-1 and TRBJ2-5 gives the whole variable domain KAGVTQTPRYLIKTRGQQVTLSCSPISGHRSVSWYQQTPGQGLQFLFEYFSETQRNKGNFPGRFSGRQFSNSRSEMNVSTLELGDSALYLCASSPGAGGETQYFGPGTRLLVL.

The V and J genes are TRBV4-1 and TRBJ2-7, with D perhaps given as TRBD1 or TRBD2 (5 bases each). Trimming pared 1 base from V and 0 bases from J, leaving 13 bases between. The CDR3 loop spans 16 amino acids. The germline V gene encodes CDR1 MGHRA and CDR2 YSYEKL. The CDR3, as DNA: TGCGCCAGCAGCCAAGGACGGGGCCTAAGCTCCTACGAGCAGTACTTC. Amino acids: CASSQGRGLSSYEQYF.

This clonotype turned up a few times. The chain employs TRBV12-3 or TRBV12-4 and TRBJ2-3; perhaps TRBD1 as D (6 bases). The germline V and J ends were trimmed by 6 bases and 6 bases, with 16 bases remaining between them. There are 14 residues in the CDR3. The CDR3 here is CASRLTGMEDTQYF. The DNA of the CDR3 is TGTGCCAGCAGACTTACAGGGATGGAGGATACGCAGTATTTT.

The chain is built from TRBV5-1 and TRBJ1-1; tentative D call: TRBD1 (5 bases). Germline values: CDR1 SGHRS, CDR2 YFSETQ. V was pared by 2 bases and J by 2 bases, with 19 bases between. This CDR3 is built from 17 residues. The CDR3 DNA sequence: TGCGCCAGCAGCTTCAGCCGGGGCAACAATCCTAACACTGAAGCTTTCTTT. Translated, it gives CASSFSRGNNPNTEAFF.

This clonotype was seen a single time. The chain carries TRBV6-6 and TRBJ2-5, with a tentative D call TRBD2 (6 bases). Trimming cost V 2 bases and J 3 bases, with 10 bases left between them. The CDR3 spans 14 residues. Germline loops: CDR1 MNHNY, CDR2 SVGAGI (reference sequence). CDR3 amino acids: CASSYERAKETQYF. In nucleotides, the CDR3 is TGTGCCAGCAGTTACGAGCGGGCTAAAGAGACCCAGTACTTC.

The V call is TRBV15, the J call TRBJ2-7; perhaps D is TRBD1 or TRBD2 (6 bases each). Germline values: CDR1 LNHNV, CDR2 YYDKDF (reference sequence). This CDR3 contains 15 residues. Trimming took 0 bases from V and 5 from J, leaving 14 bases between them. Here the CDR3 DNA reads TGTGCCACCAGCAGAGATCCCGGGGGCGAGGACGAGCAGTACTTC. Protein product: CATSRDPGGEDEQYF.

The V and J genes are TRBV9 and TRBJ2-1; the D gene could be TRBD1 or TRBD2 (5 bases each). V was pared by 0 bases and J by 4 bases, with 23 bases between. There are 19 residues in the CDR3. Germline V gives CDR1 SGDLS, CDR2 YYNGEE. In nucleotides, the CDR3 is TGTGCCAGCAGCGTAGCCCCAATCCGGGACCCCGCCAGGTACAATGAGCAGTTCTTC. This sequence encodes CASSVAPIRDPARYNEQFF.

This clonotype was seen a few times. The CDR3 region has the DNA TGTGCCAGCACACGGGACGGATCCTACAATGAGCAGTTCTTC. This codes for CASTRDGSYNEQFF. The genes are TRBV14 and TRBJ2-1; D tentatively fits TRBD1 or TRBD2 (5 bases each). From germline, CDR1 is SGHDN and CDR2 FVKESK. The CDR3 length is 14 residues. V lost 7 bases and J lost 1, with 11 bases in between.

This clonotype was recorded only once. A junction boundary mismatches the germline segment, possibly from a read error. J is TRBJ2-7 and V is TRBV7-8; D gene unclear. The CDR3 is 11 residues long. From germline, CDR1 is SGHVS and CDR2 FQNEAQ. The CDR3 DNA is TGTGCCAGCAGCGCGTCCTACGGGCAGTACTTC. It translates to CASSASYGQYF. Variable domain in full (rest from reference TRBV7-8 and TRBJ2-7): GAGVSQSPRYKVAKRGQDVALRCDPISGHVSLFWYQQALGQGPEFLTYFQNEAQLDKSGLPSDRFFAERPEGSVSTLKIQRTQQEDSAVYLCASSASYGQYFGPGTRLTVT.

V is TRBV20-1 and J is TRBJ2-7; a weak D match, TRBD1 (6 bases). Trimming cost V 6 bases and J 5 bases, with 14 bases left between them. The CDR3 contains 12 residues. Germline CDR1 and CDR2: DFQATT and SNEGSKA (reference sequence). The CDR3 here is CSAPRDTHEQYF. The CDR3 region has the DNA TGCAGTGCCCCCCGGGACACCCACGAGCAGTACTTC.

The chain has TRBV24-1 and TRBJ2-1, with D uncertain. CDR1 is KGHDR and CDR2 is SFDVKD in the germline V gene. The length of the CDR3 is 13 residues. V gave up 2 bases and J gave up 11 bases, with 12 bases separating them. This CDR3 is CATSDSPGVQQFF. The DNA for the CDR3 is TGTGCCACCAGTGATTCGCCAGGAGTGCAGCAGTTCTTC.

A few counts support this clonotype. The chain employs TRBV20-1 and TRBJ1-2, with a possible D match to TRBD1 (6 bases). V lost 1 base to trimming and J lost 10 bases, with 16 bases between them. The CDR3 has 13 residues. CDR1 DFQATT and CDR2 SNEGSKA come from the germline V gene (reference sequence). The CDR3 nucleotides are TGCAGTGCTAGAGTAGGCAGGGGATATCTCTACACCTTC. It specifies CSARVGRGYLYTF.

The chain couples TRBV29-1 to TRBJ2-6; D gene ambiguous. Trimming pared 3 bases from V and 8 bases from J, leaving 11 bases between. Per germline, CDR1 SQVTM and CDR2 ANQGSEA. The CDR3 runs 13 residues. CDR3 sequence: CSVDSLGPNVLTF. CDR3 nucleotide sequence: TGCAGCGTTGACTCCCTCGGGCCCAACGTCCTGACTTTC.

The rearrangement uses TRBV7-2 and TRBJ2-5; D could derive from TRBD1 or TRBD2 (5 bases each). This CDR3 contains 14 residues. Trimming took 5 bases from V and 5 from J, leaving 15 bases between them. Germline lookup yields CDR1 SGHTA and CDR2 FQGNSA. This CDR3 is CASSVEGPRETQYF. The CDR3 nucleotides read TGTGCCAGCAGCGTAGAGGGACCAAGGGAGACCCAGTACTTC.

This clonotype was seen ten or more times. This sequence joins TRBV29-1 and TRBJ1-1; D possibly corresponds to TRBD1 (6 bases). The CDR3 covers 12 residues. The V end lost 7 bases, the J end lost 2 bases, and 11 bases lay between the germline ends. CDR1 and CDR2 (germline): SQVTM, ANQGSEA. The CDR3 is CSGVTGNTEAFF. The DNA for the CDR3 is TGCAGCGGAGTGACAGGTAACACTGAAGCTTTCTTT.